The TCR beta chain described here comes from a study of T cells in localized non-small cell lung cancer. Study outcomes and limitations: Uninvolved adjacent lung showed the highest T cell clonality, exceeding tumor. Adjacent lung exhibited a median of around 60 among the 100 most abundant tumor clones.

As concerns this clone: Its antigen is undetermined.

The CDR3 loop spans 14 amino acids. CDR1 and CDR2 (germline): MDHEN, SYDVKM. Trimming stripped 1 base from V and 9 bases from J, with 10 bases between. The assay was immunoSEQ multiplex PCR, and TCRdb's table has in-frame clones only and misses some. The table has about 31,000 clones, 90% to 95% seen once. The specimen was peripheral blood, collected before any cancer treatment. This sequence originates from a woman aged 35-70 years with stage I lung adenocarcinoma. The V call is TRBV28, the J call TRBJ1-6; D is unresolved. The CDR3 region is CASSLLTASSPLHF. In DNA, the CDR3 is TGTGCCAGCAGTTTATTAACAGCGAGTTCACCCCTCCACTTT.